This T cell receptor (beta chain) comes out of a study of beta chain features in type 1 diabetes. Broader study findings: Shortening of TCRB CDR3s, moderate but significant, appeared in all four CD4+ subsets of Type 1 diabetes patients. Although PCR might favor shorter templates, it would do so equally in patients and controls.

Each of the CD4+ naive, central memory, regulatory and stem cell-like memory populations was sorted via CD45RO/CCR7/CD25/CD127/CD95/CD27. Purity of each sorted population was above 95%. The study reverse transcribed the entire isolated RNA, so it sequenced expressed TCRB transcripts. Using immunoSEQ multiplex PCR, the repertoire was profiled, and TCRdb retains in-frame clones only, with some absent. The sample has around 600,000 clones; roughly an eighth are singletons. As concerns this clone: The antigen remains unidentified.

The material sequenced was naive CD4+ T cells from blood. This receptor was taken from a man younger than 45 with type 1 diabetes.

The CDR3 loop reads CASSAQDWTDTQYF. The DNA of the CDR3 is TGTGCCAGTAGCGCCCAGGACTGGACAGATACGCAGTATTTT. This rearrangement joins TRBV19 to TRBJ2-3, with TRBD2 as a possible D gene (5 bases). V lost 6 bases, J lost 3 bases, and 13 bases lay in between. This CDR3 comprises 14 residues. Per the germline V gene, CDR1 is LNHDA and CDR2 is SQIVND (reference sequence). The whole variable domain, filled in from reference TRBV19 and TRBJ2-3, reads DGGITQSPKYLFRKEGQNVTLSCEQNLNHDAMYWYRQDPGQGLRLIYYSQIVNDFQKGDIAEGYSVSREKKESFPLTVTSAQKNPTAFYLCASSAQDWTDTQYFGPGTRLTVL.